This entry concerns a single T cell receptor beta chain. This CDR3 comprises 12 residues. Germline CDR1 and CDR2: SGHRS and YFSETQ. V was pared by 0 bases and J by 5 bases, with 3 bases between. Only in-frame clones appear in the TCRdb table, and some are missing; sequencing was by immunoSEQ multiplex PCR. Counted here are around 2.3 million clones, approximately 94% occurring once; the ten biggest clones make up roughly 0.13%. Negatively enriched CD4+ T cells were divided by CD45RA into naive and memory. The record originates from a study of shared clonotypes between healthy human individuals. This TCR was recovered from a man aged 18 to 35 in good health. The specimen was naive CD4+ T cells sorted from blood. Subset given: CD45RA+ positively selected. This chain links TRBV5-1 with TRBJ2-1, with D uncertain. The CDR3 DNA reads as TGCGCCAGCAGCTTGGGTAACAATGAGCAGTTCTTC. This gives the protein CASSLGNNEQFF.